This TCR beta chain originates from a study of regulatory T cells in long-lasting Graves disease. This clonotype has ten or more counts. Its target is unknown. Study-wide results and limits: Persistent Graves' patients showed a TCR diversity that was lower than that of newly diagnosed ones.

The CDR3 consists of 15 residues. Trimming shortened V by 0 bases and J by 5 bases, and 13 bases separated the two germline ends. Arm-PCR with iRepertoire HTBI primers amplified the CDR3 regions for these TCR beta libraries. MiXCR, run by TCRdb on the multiplex PCR reads, gives a single entry per CDR3 protein. The table records more than 400,000 distinct CDR3 sequences, less than 20% of them present only once. As to time point: newly diagnosed GD, antithyroid drugs for less than 3 months. TCR sequences were obtained from RNA taken from PBMCs. The sample was also reused in another study, on T cells in Graves' hyperthyroidism and ophthalmopathy. That paper states: The hyperthyroidism was newly diagnosed and had lasted under 2 months; the patients were aged 18 to 65. Exclusions: uncontrolled infection, other autoimmune disease, pregnancy, lactation. Diagnoses rested on clinical symptoms, serum thyroxine and TRAb, thyroid ultrasound and orbital computed tomography.

This material consisted of peripheral blood mononuclear cells (PBMCs), taken at new diagnosis, from a patient treated with antithyroid drugs. This receptor was identified in a woman aged 30 to 39 with Graves disease. The chain recombines TRBV12-3 or TRBV12-4 with TRBJ2-5; D gene uncertain. The CDR3 region has the DNA TGTGCCAGCAGTTTAGCGCCTAGAGGACGGGAGACCCAGTACTTC. This codes for CASSLAPRGRETQYF.